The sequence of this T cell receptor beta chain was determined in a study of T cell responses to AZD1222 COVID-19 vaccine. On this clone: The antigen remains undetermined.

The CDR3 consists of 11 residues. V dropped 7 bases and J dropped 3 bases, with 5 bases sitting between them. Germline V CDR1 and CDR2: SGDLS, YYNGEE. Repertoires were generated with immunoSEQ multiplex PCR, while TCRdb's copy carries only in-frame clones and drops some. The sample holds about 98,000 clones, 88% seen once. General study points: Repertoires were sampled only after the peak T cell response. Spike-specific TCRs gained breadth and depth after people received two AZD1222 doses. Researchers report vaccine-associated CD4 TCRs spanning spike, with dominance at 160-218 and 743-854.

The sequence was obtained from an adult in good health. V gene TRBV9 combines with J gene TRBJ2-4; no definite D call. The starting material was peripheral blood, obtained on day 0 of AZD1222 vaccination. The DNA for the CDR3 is TGTGCCAGCGGAAGCAAAAACATTCAGTACTTC. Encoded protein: CASGSKNIQYF. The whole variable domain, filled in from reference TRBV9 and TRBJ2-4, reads DSGVTQTPKHLITATGQRVTLRCSPRSGDLSVYWYQQSLDQGLQFLIQYYNGEERAKGNILERFSAQQFPDLHSELNLSSLELGDSALYFCASGSKNIQYFGAGTRLSVL.